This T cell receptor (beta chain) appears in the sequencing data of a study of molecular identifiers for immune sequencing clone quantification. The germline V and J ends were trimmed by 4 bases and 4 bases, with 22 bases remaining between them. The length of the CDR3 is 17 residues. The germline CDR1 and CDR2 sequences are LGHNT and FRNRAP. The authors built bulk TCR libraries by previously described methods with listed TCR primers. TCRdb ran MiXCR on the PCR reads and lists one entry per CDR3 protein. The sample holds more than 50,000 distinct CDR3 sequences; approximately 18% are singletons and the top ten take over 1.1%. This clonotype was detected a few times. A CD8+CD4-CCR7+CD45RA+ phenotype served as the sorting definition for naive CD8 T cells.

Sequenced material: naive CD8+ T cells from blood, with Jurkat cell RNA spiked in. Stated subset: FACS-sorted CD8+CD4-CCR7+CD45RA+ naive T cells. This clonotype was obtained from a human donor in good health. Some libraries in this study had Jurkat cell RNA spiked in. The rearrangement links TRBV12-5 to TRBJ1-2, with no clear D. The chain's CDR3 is CASGSPYSDREGYGYTF. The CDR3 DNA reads TGTGCTAGTGGTTCCCCCTACTCAGACCGGGAAGGCTATGGCTACACCTTC.